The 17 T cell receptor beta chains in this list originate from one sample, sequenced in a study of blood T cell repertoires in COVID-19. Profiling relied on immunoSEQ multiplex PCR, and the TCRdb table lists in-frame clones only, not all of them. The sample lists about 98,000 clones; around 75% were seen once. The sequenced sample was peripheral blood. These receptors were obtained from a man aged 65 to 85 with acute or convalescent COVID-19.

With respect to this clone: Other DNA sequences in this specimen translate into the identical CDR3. Here the CDR3 reads CASSSTGYEQYF. CDR3 nucleotide sequence: TGTGCCAGCAGCTCCACAGGTTACGAGCAGTACTTC. V and J are TRBV7-9 and TRBJ2-7, with a weak D call TRBD1 (5 bases). V was clipped by 4 bases and J by 4 bases, with 8 bases between them. CDR1 SEHNR and CDR2 FQNEAQ come from the germline V gene (reference sequence). This CDR3 contains 12 residues.

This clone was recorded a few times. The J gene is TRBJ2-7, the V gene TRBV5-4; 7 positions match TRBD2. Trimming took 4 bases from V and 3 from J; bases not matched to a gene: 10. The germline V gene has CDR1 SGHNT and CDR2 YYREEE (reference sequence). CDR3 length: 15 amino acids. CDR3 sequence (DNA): TGTGCCAGCAGCCTGCCGGGACTACGACGCTACGAGCAGTACTTC. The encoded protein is CASSLPGLRRYEQYF.

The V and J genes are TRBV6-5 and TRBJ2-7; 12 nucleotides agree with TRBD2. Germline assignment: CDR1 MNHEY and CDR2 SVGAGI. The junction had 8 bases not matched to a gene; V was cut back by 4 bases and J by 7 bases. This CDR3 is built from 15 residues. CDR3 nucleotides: TGTGCCAGCAGTTTGCTAGCGGGAGGGCTCGCGGAGCAGTACTTC. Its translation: CASSLLAGGLAEQYF.

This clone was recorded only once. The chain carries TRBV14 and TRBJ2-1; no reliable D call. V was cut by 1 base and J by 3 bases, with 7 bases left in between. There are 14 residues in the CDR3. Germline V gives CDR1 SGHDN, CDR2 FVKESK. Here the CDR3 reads CASSQVSVYNEQFF. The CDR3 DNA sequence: TGTGCCAGCAGCCAAGTCTCAGTCTACAATGAGCAGTTCTTC.

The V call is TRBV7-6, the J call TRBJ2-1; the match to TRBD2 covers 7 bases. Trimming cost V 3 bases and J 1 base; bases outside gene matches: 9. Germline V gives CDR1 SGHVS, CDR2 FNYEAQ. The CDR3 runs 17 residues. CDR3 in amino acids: CASSLGSGKRSYNEQFF. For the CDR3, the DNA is TGTGCCAGCAGCTTGGGGAGCGGGAAACGGTCCTACAATGAGCAGTTCTTC.

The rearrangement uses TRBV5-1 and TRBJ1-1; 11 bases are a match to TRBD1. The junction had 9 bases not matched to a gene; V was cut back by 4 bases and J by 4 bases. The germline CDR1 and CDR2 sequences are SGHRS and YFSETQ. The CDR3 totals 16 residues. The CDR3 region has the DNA TGCGCCAGCAGCCCTAGGACAGGGGGCAAGGGCACTGAAGCTTTCTTT. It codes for CASSPRTGGKGTEAFF.

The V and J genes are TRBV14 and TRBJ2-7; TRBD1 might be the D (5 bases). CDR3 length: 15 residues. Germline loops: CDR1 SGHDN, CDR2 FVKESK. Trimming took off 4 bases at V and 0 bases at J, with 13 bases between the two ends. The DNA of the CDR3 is TGTGCCAGCAGCCTGGCTTGGACACCCTCCTACGAGCAGTACTTC. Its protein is CASSLAWTPSYEQYF.

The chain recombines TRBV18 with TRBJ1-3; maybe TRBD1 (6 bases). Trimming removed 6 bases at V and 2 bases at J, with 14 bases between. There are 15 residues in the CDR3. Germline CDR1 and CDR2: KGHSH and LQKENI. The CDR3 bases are TGTGCCAGCTCGGATGACAGGCGGGCTGGAAACACCATATATTTT. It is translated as CASSDDRRAGNTIYF.

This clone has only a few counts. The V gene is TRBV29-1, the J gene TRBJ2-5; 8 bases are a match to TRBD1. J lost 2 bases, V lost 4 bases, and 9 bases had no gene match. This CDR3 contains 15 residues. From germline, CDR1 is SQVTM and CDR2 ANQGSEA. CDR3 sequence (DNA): TGCAGCGTTGCCAGGGGGCGCAGATGGCAAGAGACCCAGTACTTC. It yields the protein CSVARGRRWQETQYF.

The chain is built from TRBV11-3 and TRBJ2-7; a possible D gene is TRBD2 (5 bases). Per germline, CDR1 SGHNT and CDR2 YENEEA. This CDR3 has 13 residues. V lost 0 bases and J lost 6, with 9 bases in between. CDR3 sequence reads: CASSLDRGSEQYF. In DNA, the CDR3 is TGTGCCAGCAGCTTAGATCGGGGTTCCGAGCAGTACTTC.

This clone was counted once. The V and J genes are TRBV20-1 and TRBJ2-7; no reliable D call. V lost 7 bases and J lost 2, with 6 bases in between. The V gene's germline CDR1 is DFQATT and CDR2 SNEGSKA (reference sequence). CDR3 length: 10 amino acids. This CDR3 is CSVKTYEQYF. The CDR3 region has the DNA TGCAGTGTCAAAACCTACGAGCAGTACTTC.

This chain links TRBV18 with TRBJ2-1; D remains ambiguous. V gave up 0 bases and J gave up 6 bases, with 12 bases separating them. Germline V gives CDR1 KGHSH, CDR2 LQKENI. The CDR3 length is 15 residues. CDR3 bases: TGTGCCAGCTCACCACCGTTCGTGGCCCTCAATGAGCAGTTCTTC. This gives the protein CASSPPFVALNEQFF.

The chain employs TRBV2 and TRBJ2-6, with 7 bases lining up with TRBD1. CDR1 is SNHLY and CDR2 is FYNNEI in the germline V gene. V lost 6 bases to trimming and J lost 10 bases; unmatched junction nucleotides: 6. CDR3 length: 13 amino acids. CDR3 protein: CASRPGQPNVLTF. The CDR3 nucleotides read TGTGCCAGCAGACCGGGACAGCCAAACGTCCTGACTTTC.

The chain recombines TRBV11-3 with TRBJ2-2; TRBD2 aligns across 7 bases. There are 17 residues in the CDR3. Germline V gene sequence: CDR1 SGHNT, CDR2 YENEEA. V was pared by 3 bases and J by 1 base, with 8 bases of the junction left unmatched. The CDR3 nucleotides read TGTGCCAGCAGCTTTGGGTCAGCGGGATGGAACACCGGGGAGCTGTTTTTT. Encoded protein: CASSFGSAGWNTGELFF.

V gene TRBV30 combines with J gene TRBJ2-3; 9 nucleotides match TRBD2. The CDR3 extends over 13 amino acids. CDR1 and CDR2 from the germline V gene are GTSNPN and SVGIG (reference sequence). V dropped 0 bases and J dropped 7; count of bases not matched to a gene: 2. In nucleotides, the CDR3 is TGTGCCTGGAGTGTCAGCGGGAGGAATACGCAGTATTTT. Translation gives CAWSVSGRNTQYF.

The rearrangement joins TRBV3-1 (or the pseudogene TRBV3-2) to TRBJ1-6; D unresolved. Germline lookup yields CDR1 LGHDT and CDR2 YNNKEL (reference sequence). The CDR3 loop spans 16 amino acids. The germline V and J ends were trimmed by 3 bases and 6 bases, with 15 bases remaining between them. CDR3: CASSQASSRLNSPLHF. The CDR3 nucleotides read TGTGCCAGCAGCCAGGCATCTTCTCGCCTTAATTCACCCCTCCACTTT.

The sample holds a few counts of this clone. The CDR3 here is CASSLESGGYNEQFF. The CDR3 DNA sequence: TGTGCCAGCAGCTTAGAAAGCGGGGGCTACAATGAGCAGTTCTTC. The rearrangement uses TRBV7-9 and TRBJ2-1; TRBD2 matches at 8 bases. Germline V gene sequence: CDR1 SEHNR, CDR2 FQNEAQ (reference sequence). The ends lost 1 base at V and 3 bases at J; junction bases unmatched: 2. This CDR3 contains 15 residues.